The table lists the clone carrying this T cell receptor beta chain with a few counts. Antigen unknown. The sample comes from a study of shared clonotypes between healthy human individuals. The naive CD8 fraction comprised CD45RO-negative cells positively selected for CCR7 and excluded terminally differentiated effector memory CD45RA+ cells. Every donor, a Caucasian adult, lived in Nashville, Tennessee. Per the authors' pipeline: Junction-only sequences produced by ImmunoSEQ had no quality scores, so filtering differed. Assay: immunoSEQ multiplex PCR; the TCRdb copy retains only in-frame clones and omits some. V, J and clone size reflect that table, while D and trimming were determined from the DNA. The data hold some 2,000,000 clones, with just under 95% observed a single time. Study-wide results and caveats: Rarefaction indicated that sorted-subset sequencing remained incomplete although depth was large. For naive CD4 cells, 4% to 5% of clonotypes were shared across a handful of donors.

This CDR3 contains 14 residues. From germline, CDR1 is MNHEY and CDR2 SMNVEV (reference sequence). V lost 6 bases to trimming and J lost 3 bases; unmatched junction nucleotides: 8. The sequence derives from a man between 18 and 35 years old in good health. The chain recombines TRBV27 with TRBJ2-7; 7 bases map to TRBD1. The source material was naive CD8+ T cells sorted from blood. CDR3 sequence (DNA): TGTGCCAGCAGCCACAGAGGGACAGTCTACGAGCAGTACTTC. This sequence encodes CASSHRGTVYEQYF.